This T cell receptor beta chain is from a study of identical twins. Study-wide results and caveats: Within beta out-of-frame sequences, the excess sharing observed between twins was weaker.

This clonotype was picked up a small number of times. As yet, its antigen is unknown. V was shortened by 1 base and J by 5 bases, with 6 bases between the two germline ends. CDR1 is SGHTA and CDR2 is FQGNSA in the germline V gene. The CDR3 has 13 residues. TCRdb analysed the 5' RACE reads with MiXCR anew, one entry per CDR3 protein. The sample has 450,000 or so distinct CDR3 sequences; approximately 15% are singletons. The sample was also linked to a second study, of yellow fever vaccine responses in identical twins.

The clonotype comes from a woman in her late teens or twenties in good health. The chain couples TRBV7-2 to TRBJ1-5; D gene uncertain. The sequenced material came from CD4+ T cells sorted from blood. In DNA, the CDR3 is TGTGCCAGCAGCTTAGTTCGAGATCAGCCCCAGCATTTT. Translating it yields CASSLVRDQPQHF.